Here is one TCR beta chain with its context. The method was immunoSEQ multiplex PCR; TCRdb's version includes in-frame clones alone and lacks a portion of them. Of about 51,000 clones listed, 93% are singletons. The CDR3 is 16 amino acids. Germline V CDR1 and CDR2: GTSNPN, SVGIG (reference sequence). This entry comes from a study of T cell changes during pregnancy in multiple sclerosis. The chain carries TRBV30 and TRBJ2-1, with 8 positions matching TRBD2. Specimen: peripheral blood, collected in the second trimester of pregnancy. This clonotype originated in a female donor with multiple sclerosis, enrolled in a pregnancy study. The CDR3: CAPGGARGLPDNEQFF. As DNA, the CDR3 is TGTGCTCCGGGGGGGGCCAGGGGACTCCCAGACAATGAGCAGTTCTTC. Supplemented by reference TRBV30 and TRBJ2-1, the full variable domain reads SQTIHQWPATLVQPVGSPLSLECTVEGTSNPNLYWYRQAAGRGLQLLFYSVGIGQISSEVPQNLSASRPQDRQFILSSKKLLLSDSGFYLCAPGGARGLPDNEQFFGPGTRLTVL.